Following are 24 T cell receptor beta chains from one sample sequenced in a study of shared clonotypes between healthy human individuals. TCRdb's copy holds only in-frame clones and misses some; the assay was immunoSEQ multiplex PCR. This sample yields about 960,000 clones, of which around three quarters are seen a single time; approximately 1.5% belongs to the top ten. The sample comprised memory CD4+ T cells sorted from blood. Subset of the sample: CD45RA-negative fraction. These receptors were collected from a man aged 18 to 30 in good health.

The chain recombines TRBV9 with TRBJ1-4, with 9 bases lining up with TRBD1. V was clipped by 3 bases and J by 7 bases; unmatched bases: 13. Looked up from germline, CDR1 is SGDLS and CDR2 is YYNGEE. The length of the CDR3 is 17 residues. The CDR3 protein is CASSAPPWTGESEKLFF. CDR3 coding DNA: TGTGCCAGCAGCGCTCCACCTTGGACAGGGGAAAGTGAAAAACTGTTTTTT.

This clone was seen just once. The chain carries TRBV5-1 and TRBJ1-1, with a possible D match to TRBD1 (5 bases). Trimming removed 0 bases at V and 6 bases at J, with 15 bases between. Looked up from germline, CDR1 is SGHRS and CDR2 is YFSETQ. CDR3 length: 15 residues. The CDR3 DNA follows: TGCGCCAGCAGCTTGGCCGGAGGGGCGAGTTCTGAAGCTTTCTTT. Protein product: CASSLAGGASSEAFF.

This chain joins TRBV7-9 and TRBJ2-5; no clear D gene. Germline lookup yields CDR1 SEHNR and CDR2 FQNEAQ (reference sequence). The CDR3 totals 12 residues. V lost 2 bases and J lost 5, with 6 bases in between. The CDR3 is CASSLLRETQYF. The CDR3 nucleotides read TGTGCCAGCAGCTTACTCCGTGAGACCCAGTACTTC.

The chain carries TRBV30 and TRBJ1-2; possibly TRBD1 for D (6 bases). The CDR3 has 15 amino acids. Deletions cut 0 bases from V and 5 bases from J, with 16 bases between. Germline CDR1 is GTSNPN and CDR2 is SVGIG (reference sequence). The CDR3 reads CAWSVRTTGTYGYTF. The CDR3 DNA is TGTGCCTGGAGTGTACGAACCACAGGGACATATGGCTACACCTTC.

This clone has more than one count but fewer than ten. The CDR3 here is CASSSDPYNEQFF. The CDR3 nucleotides are TGTGCCAGCTCATCCGACCCGTACAATGAGCAGTTCTTC. This chain links TRBV18 with TRBJ2-1; D is ambiguous. Trimming took 5 bases from V and 4 from J, leaving 9 bases between them. Germline V gene data show CDR1 as KGHSH and CDR2 as LQKENI. The CDR3 runs 13 residues.

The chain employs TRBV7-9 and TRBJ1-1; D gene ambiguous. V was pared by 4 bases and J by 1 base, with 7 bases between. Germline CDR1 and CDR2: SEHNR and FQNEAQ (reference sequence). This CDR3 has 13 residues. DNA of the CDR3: TGTGCCAGCAGCTCCCGAGGGAACACTGAAGCTTTCTTT. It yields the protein CASSSRGNTEAFF.

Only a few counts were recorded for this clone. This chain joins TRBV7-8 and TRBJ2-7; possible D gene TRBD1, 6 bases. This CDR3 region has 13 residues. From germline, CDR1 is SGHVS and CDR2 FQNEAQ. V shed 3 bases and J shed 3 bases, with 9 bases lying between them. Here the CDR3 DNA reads TGTGCCAGCAGCTTCCTCAGGGGCTACGAGCAGTACTTC. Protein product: CASSFLRGYEQYF.

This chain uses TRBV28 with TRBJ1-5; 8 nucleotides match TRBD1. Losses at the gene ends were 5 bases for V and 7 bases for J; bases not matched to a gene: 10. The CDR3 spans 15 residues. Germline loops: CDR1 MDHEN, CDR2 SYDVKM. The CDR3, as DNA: TGTGCCAGCAGTCCGCCGGGACAGGCCCCCCAGCCCCAGCATTTT. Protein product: CASSPPGQAPQPQHF.

The CDR3 loop is CASSLGQANYGYTF. Written as DNA, the CDR3 is TGTGCCAGCAGTCTTGGGCAAGCTAACTATGGCTACACCTTC. This chain connects TRBV6-5 to TRBJ1-2, with D unresolved. V was pared by 5 bases and J by 0 bases, with 10 bases between. The CDR3 spans 14 residues. The V gene's germline CDR1 is MNHEY and CDR2 SVGAGI.

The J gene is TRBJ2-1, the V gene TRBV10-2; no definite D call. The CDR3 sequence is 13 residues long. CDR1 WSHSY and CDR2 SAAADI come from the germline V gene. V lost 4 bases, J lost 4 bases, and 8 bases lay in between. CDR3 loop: CASSGSIYNEQFF. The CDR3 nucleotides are TGCGCCAGCAGTGGGTCCATTTACAATGAGCAGTTCTTC.

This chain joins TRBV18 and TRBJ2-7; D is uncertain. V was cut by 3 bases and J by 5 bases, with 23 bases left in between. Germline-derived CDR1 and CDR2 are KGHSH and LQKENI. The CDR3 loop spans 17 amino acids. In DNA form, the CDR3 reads TGTGCCAGCTCACCCATCGTAAACTCTGCTAAGGCTGACGAGCAGTACTTC. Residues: CASSPIVNSAKADEQYF. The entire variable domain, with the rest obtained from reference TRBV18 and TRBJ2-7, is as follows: NAGVMQNPRHLVRRRGQEARLRCSPMKGHSHVYWYRQLPEEGLKFMVYLQKENIIDESGMPKERFSAEFPKEGPSILRIQQVVRGDSAAYFCASSPIVNSAKADEQYFGPGTRLTVT.

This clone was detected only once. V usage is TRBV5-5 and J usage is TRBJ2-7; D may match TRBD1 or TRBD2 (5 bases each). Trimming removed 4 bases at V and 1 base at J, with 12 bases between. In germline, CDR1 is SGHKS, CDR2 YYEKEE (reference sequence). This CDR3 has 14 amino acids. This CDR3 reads CASSIRGLSYEQYF. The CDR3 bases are TGTGCCAGCAGCATCCGGGGCCTATCCTACGAGCAGTACTTC. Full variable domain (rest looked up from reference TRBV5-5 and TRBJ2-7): DAGVTQSPTHLIKTRGQQVTLRCSPISGHKSVSWYQQVLGQGPQFIFQYYEKEERGRGNFPDRFSARQFPNYSSELNVNALLLGDSALYLCASSIRGLSYEQYFGPGTRLTVT.

The CDR3 DNA sequence: TGTGCCAGCAGCTCCCTCACAGGGGTTGGAGCTTTCTTT. Translation: CASSSLTGVGAFF. This chain uses TRBV7-2 with TRBJ1-1, with 7 bases aligning to TRBD1. Germline V gene lookup returns CDR1 SGHTA and CDR2 FQGNSA. Trimming took 4 bases from V and 10 from J; bases not matched to a gene: 9. This CDR3 region has 13 residues.

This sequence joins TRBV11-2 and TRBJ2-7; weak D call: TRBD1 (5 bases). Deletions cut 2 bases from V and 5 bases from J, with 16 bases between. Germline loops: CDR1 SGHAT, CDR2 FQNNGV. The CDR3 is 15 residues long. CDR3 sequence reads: CASSLRGQEANEQYF. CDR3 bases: TGTGCCAGCAGCTTAAGGGGCCAAGAAGCGAACGAGCAGTACTTC.

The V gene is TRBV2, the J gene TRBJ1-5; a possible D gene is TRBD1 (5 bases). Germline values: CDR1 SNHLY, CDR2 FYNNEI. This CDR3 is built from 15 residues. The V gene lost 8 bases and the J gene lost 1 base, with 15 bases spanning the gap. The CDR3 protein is CASGSGGTSNQPQHF. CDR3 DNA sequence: TGTGCCAGCGGCTCCGGGGGAACAAGCAATCAGCCCCAGCATTTT.

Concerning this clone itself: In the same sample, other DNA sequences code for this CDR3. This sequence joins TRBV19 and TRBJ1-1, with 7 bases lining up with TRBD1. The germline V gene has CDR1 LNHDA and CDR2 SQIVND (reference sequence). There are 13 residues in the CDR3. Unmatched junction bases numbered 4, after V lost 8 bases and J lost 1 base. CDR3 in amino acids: CASRHRGNTEAFF. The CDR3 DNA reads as TGTGCCAGTCGCCACAGGGGGAACACTGAAGCTTTCTTT.

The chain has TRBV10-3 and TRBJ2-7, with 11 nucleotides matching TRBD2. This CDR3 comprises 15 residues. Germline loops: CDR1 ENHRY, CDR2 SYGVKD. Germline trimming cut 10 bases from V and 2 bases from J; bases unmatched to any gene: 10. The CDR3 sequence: CATASPGLAAYEQYF. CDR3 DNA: TGTGCCACCGCGAGTCCGGGACTAGCGGCCTACGAGCAGTACTTC.

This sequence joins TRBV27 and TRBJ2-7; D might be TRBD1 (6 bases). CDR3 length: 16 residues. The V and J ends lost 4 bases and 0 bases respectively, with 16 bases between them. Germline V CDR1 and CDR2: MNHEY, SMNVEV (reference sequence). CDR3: CASSSPLLQGSYEQYF. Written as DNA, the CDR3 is TGTGCCAGCAGTTCCCCTCTCTTACAGGGCTCCTACGAGCAGTACTTC.

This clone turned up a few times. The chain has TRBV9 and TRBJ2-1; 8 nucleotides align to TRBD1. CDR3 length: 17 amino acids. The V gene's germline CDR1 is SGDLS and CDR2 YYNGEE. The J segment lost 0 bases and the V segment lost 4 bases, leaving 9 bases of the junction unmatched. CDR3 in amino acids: CASSTRTGGSSYNEQFF. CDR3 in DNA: TGTGCCAGCAGCACGAGAACAGGGGGGAGCTCCTACAATGAGCAGTTCTTC.

CDR3 coding DNA: TGTGCCTGGTTGGACAGGAGGTACCAAGAGACCCAGTACTTC. Protein product: CAWLDRRYQETQYF. The V and J genes are TRBV30 and TRBJ2-5; TRBD1 agrees at 7 bases. CDR1 and CDR2 (germline): GTSNPN, SVGIG (reference sequence). The CDR3 consists of 14 residues. J was trimmed by 0 bases and V by 5 bases; bases with no gene match: 6.

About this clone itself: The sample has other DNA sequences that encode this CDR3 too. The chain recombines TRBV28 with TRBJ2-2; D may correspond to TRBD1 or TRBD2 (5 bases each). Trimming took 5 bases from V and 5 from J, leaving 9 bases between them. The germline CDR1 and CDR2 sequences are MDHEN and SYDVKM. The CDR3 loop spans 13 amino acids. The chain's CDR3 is CASSLRGTGELFF. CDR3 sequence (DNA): TGTGCCAGCAGTCTGAGGGGTACCGGGGAGCTGTTTTTT.

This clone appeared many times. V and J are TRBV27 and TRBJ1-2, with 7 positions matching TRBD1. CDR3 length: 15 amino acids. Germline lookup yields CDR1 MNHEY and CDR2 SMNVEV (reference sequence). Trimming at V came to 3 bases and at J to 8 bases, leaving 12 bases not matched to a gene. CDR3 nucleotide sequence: TGTGCCAGCAGTTTTTTACTAACCGGGACAGCCGGCTACACCTTC. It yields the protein CASSFLLTGTAGYTF.

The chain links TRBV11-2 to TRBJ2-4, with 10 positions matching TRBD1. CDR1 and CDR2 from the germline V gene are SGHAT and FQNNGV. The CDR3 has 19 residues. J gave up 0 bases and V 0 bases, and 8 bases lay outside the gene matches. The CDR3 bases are TGTGCCAGCAGCTTAGAGGCGGGACAGGGGAAAATAGCCAAAAACATTCAGTACTTC. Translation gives CASSLEAGQGKIAKNIQYF.

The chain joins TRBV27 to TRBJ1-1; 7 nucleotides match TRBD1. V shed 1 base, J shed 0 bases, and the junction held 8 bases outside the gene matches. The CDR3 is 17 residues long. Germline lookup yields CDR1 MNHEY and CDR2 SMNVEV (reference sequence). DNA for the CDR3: TGTGCCAGCAGTTTATGGTGGACAGGCGAAATGAACACTGAAGCTTTCTTT. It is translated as CASSLWWTGEMNTEAFF.